Listed here is a single T cell receptor beta chain. The antigen is not known. The library gave individual cDNA molecules unique molecular identifiers. TCRdb re-called the 5' RACE reads through MiXCR, storing one row per CDR3 protein. Of some 150,000 distinct CDR3 sequences listed, 4.1% are singletons. These data belong to a study of human T cells and chemical hapten exposure. The CDR3 contains 15 residues. Unmatched junction bases numbered 15, after V lost 4 bases and J lost 14 bases. Overall study findings and caveats: TCRs exceeding 1 in 1000 frequency stayed unchanged with DPC sensitization.

Extraction yielded total RNA from whole blood (unfractionated). This chain links TRBV12-3 or TRBV12-4 with TRBJ2-1; TRBD1 matches at 9 bases. The source is a female donor in good health. This CDR3 is CASSSGTGFRAIEFF. CDR3 nucleotide sequence: TGTGCCAGCAGTTCCGGGACAGGGTTTAGGGCTATTGAGTTCTTC.